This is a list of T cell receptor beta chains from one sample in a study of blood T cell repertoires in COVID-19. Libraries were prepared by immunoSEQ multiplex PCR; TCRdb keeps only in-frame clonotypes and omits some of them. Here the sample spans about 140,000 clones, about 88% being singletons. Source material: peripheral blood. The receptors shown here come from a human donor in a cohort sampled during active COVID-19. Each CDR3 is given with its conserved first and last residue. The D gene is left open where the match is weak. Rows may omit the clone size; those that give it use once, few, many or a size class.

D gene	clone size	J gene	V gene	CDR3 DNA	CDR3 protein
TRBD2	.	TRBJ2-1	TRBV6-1	TGTGCCAGCAGTGAATACGGGGCTAGATGGGAGGGCGAGCAGTTCTTC	CASSEYGARWEGEQFF
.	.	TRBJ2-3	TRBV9	TGTGCCAGCGCCGGGACAACTAGCACAGATACGCAGTATTTT	CASAGTTSTDTQYF
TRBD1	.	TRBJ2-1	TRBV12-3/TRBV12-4	TGTGCCAGCAGTCTAGGACAGGCCCAGCAGTTCTTC	CASSLGQAQQFF
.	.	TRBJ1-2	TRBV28	TGTGCCAGCAGTTTACCCTCTGGCGGGGGAAATAACTATGGCTACACCTTC	CASSLPSGGGNNYGYTF
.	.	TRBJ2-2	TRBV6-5	TGTGCCAGCACTAAGACAGGCATCACCGGGGAGCTGTTTTTT	CASTKTGITGELFF
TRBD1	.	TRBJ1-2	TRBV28	TGTGCCAGCAGTCTGGCCGGGACAGGGACCCTATTTTCCTATGGCTACACCTTC	CASSLAGTGTLFSYGYTF
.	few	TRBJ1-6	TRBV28	TGTGCCACCCTCAGGGGCTATAATTCACCCCTCCACTTT	CATLRGYNSPLHF
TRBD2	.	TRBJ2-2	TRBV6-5	TGTGCCAGCAGTTACGCGGCGGGGGGGATGGCCGGGGAGCTGTTTTTT	CASSYAAGGMAGELFF
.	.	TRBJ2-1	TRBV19	TGTGCCAGTAGCACCAGTCCTACAGGTTACAATGAGCAGTTCTTC	CASSTSPTGYNEQFF
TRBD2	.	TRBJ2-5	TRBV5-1	TGCGCCAGCAGCTTTAACCCTTTCGGGGGGGAGACCCAGTACTTC	CASSFNPFGGETQYF
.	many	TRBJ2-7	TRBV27	TGTGCCAGCAGTTCGGACCCAGGGGCCGCCTCCTACGAGCAGTACTTC	CASSSDPGAASYEQYF
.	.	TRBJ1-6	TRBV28	TGTGCCAGCAGTTTTTGGCAGGATTATAATTCACCCCTCCACTTT	CASSFWQDYNSPLHF
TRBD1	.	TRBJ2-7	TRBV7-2	TGTGCCAGCAGCCCGAGGACAGGGAACTACGAGCAGTACTTC	CASSPRTGNYEQYF
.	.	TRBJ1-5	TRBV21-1	TGTGCCAGCCGGACAGGGAATCAGCCCCAGCATTTT	CASRTGNQPQHF
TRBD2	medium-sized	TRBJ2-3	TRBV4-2	TGTGCCAGCAGCCAAGATCTAGCGGGGGGCACAGATACGCAGTATTTT	CASSQDLAGGTDTQYF
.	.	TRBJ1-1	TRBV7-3	TGTGCCAGCAGCTTAGGGGTGGGTGGCGGCAGGGGTGTGGGCACTGAAGCTTTCTTT	CASSLGVGGGRGVGTEAFF
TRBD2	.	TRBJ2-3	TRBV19	TGTGCCAGTAGTGCCACGCGGGGGGGCCCCAAAGATACGCAGTATTTT	CASSATRGGPKDTQYF
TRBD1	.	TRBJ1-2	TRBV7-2	TGTGCCAGCAGCGACCACCGGGACAGGGGGCGGGGTGGCTACACCTTC	CASSDHRDRGRGGYTF
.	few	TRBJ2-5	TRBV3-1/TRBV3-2	TGTGCCAGCAGCCAGGGAGGAAGGGGGGGGGAGACCCAGTACTTC	CASSQGGRGGETQYF
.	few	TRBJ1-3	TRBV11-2	TGTGCCAGCAGCTTAGTGAGCTCTGGAAACACCATATATTTT	CASSLVSSGNTIYF
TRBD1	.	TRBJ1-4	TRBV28	TGTGCCAGCAGTTTGGGACAGCACAGCGAAAAACTGTTTTTT	CASSLGQHSEKLFF
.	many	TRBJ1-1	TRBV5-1	TGCGCCAGCAGCTTGGTCGCGGGGAACACTGAAGCTTTCTTT	CASSLVAGNTEAFF
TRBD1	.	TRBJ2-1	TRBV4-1	TGCGCCAGCAGCCAGACAGGACAGGGGGTATACAATGAGCAGTTCTTC	CASSQTGQGVYNEQFF
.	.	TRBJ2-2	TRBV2	TGTGCCAGCAGTAGGGACTCCCCCAATTTCGTCACCGGGGAGCTGTTTTTT	CASSRDSPNFVTGELFF
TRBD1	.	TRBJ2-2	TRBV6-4	TGTGCCAGCAGGGGACAGGGGAACACCGGGGAGCTGTTTTTT	CASRGQGNTGELFF
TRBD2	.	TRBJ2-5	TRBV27	TGTGCCAGCAGTTCCGAGGGACTAGCCCCAGAGACCCAGTACTTC	CASSSEGLAPETQYF
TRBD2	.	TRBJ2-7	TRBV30	TGTGCCTGGACTAGCGGGAGGTCCGAAAGGGTCTACGAGCAGTACTTC	CAWTSGRSERVYEQYF
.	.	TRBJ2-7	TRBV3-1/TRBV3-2	TGTGCCAGCAGCCACTCCATGGGGGGCGAGCAGTACTTC	CASSHSMGGEQYF
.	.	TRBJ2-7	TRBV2	TGTGCCAGCGGAAGCAGGGGCGCTATAAGCTCCTACGAGCAGTACTTC	CASGSRGAISSYEQYF
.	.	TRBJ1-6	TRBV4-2	TGTGCCAGCAGCCGCGGGGAAAGAAGGGGCAGGTTTTATAATTCACCCCTCCACTTT	CASSRGERRGRFYNSPLHF
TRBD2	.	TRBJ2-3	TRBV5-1	TGCGCCAGCAGCACTAGCGGGAGGGCCGCAGATACGCAGTATTTT	CASSTSGRAADTQYF
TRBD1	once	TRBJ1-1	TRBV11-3	TGTGCCAGCAGCTCCGGGACAGGAATGAACACTGAAGCTTTCTTT	CASSSGTGMNTEAFF
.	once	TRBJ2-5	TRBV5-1	TGCGCCAGCAGCTTGGGCCTACAAGAGACCCAGTACTTC	CASSLGLQETQYF
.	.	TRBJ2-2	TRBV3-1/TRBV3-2	TGTGCCAGCAGCCAAGACTATCTCGCCGGGGAGCTGTTTTTT	CASSQDYLAGELFF
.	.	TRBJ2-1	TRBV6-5	TGTGCCAGCAGCTCTACGACTTTCCGTCCCCCGTTCTTC	CASSSTTFRPPFF
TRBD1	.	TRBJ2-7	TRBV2	TGTGCCAGCAGCCCACCGGGACAGTACGAGCAGTACTTC	CASSPPGQYEQYF
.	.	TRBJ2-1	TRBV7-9	TGTGCCAGCAGCTCTCTCCATGAGCAGTTCTTC	CASSSLHEQFF
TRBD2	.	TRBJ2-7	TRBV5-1	TGCGCCAGCAGGACTAGCGAGAGTTACGAGCAGTACTTC	CASRTSESYEQYF
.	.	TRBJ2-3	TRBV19	TGTGCCAGTAGCCTGAGGGACACTAGCACAGATACGCAGTATTTT	CASSLRDTSTDTQYF
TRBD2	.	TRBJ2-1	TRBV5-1	TGCGCCAGCAGCCTCTACGGGACTAGCGGGAGGAATGAGCAGTTCTTC	CASSLYGTSGRNEQFF
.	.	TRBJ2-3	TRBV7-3	TGTGCCAGCAGCTTAACCACCCGTTCCGGAGGAGATACGCAGTATTTT	CASSLTTRSGGDTQYF
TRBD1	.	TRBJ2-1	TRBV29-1	TGCAGCGTTCTGCGGACAGGGATTTACAATGAGCAGTTCTTC	CSVLRTGIYNEQFF
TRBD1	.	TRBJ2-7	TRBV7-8	TGTGCCAGCAGCTTAAACCGGGACAGGGCCTACGAGCAGTACTTC	CASSLNRDRAYEQYF
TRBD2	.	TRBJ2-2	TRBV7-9	TGTGCCAGCAGGCACCCACTCAGCGGGAGGCACACCGGGGAGCTGTTTTTT	CASRHPLSGRHTGELFF
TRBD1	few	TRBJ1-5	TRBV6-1	TGTGCCAGCAGTGAAGCCGGACAGGGTAGGGTGGGGATTCAGCCCCAGCATTTT	CASSEAGQGRVGIQPQHF